These T cell receptor beta chains were read from a single sample in a study of regulatory T cells in long-lasting Graves disease. TCRdb analysed the multiplex PCR reads with MiXCR anew, one entry per CDR3 protein. This table has hundreds of thousands of distinct CDR3 sequences, about 15% appearing once. The same data also went into a second study, on T cells in Graves' hyperthyroidism and ophthalmopathy.

The sequenced sample was peripheral blood mononuclear cells (PBMCs), obtained at new diagnosis, from a patient treated with antithyroid drugs. The receptors were sampled from a woman aged 30 to 39 with Graves disease. Each CDR3 is given with its conserved first and last residue. The order of the fields is clone size, V gene, J gene, D gene, CDR3 DNA, CDR3 protein. D genes are given only for firm matches. Rows give clone size only sometimes, using once, few, many, or a class for an expanded clone.

size: NA; V: TRBV5-1; J: TRBJ2-7; D: NA; DNA: TGCGCCAGCAGCTTGGGGGGTATTACCTACGAGCAGTACTTC; CDR3: CASSLGGITYEQYF
size: NA; V: TRBV7-9; J: TRBJ1-2; D: NA; DNA: TGTGCCAGCAGCCCCCGGGGGGACGGAATCCTTTATGGCTACACCTTC; CDR3: CASSPRGDGILYGYTF
size: few; V: TRBV5-1; J: TRBJ1-4; D: NA; DNA: TGCGCCAGCAGCTTGACCCAGGGTTCTGGGATGGATGAAAAACTGTTTTTT; CDR3: CASSLTQGSGMDEKLFF
size: NA; V: TRBV6-9; J: TRBJ1-4; D: NA; DNA: TGTGCCAGCAGTTACTCATCCGGGACGGGGGAAAAACTGTTTTTT; CDR3: CASSYSSGTGEKLFF
size: few; V: TRBV19; J: TRBJ1-2; D: TRBD1; DNA: TGTGCCAGTACCCTGAATAACGGACAGGCCTATGGCTACACCTTC; CDR3: CASTLNNGQAYGYTF
size: few; V: TRBV9; J: TRBJ1-2; D: NA; DNA: TGTGCCAGCAGCGTATCAGGTCTGGAGGGTGGTCAGGAGTTTGGCTACACCTTC; CDR3: CASSVSGLEGGQEFGYTF
size: many; V: TRBV28; J: TRBJ2-1; D: TRBD2; DNA: TGTGCCAGCAGCCCCCGACTAGCGGAACACAATGAGCAGTTCTTC; CDR3: CASSPRLAEHNEQFF
size: many; V: TRBV20-1; J: TRBJ1-2; D: NA; DNA: TGCAGTGCTAGAGAACCAGGGACAAGGGGGATCTATGGCTACACCTTC; CDR3: CSAREPGTRGIYGYTF
size: few; V: TRBV4-1; J: TRBJ2-3; D: NA; DNA: TGCGCCAGCAGCCAAGGGGGTTATCTCACAGATACGCAGTATTTT; CDR3: CASSQGGYLTDTQYF
size: many; V: TRBV3-1; J: TRBJ2-3; D: TRBD2; DNA: TGTGCCAGCAGCACCTCCGGGACTAGCGGGGGAGATACGCAGTATTTT; CDR3: CASSTSGTSGGDTQYF
size: few; V: TRBV6-2/TRBV6-3; J: TRBJ1-1; D: NA; DNA: TGTGCCAGTAAGGGAGAACGGACAAACACTGAAGCTTTCTTT; CDR3: CASKGERTNTEAFF
size: many; V: TRBV29-1; J: TRBJ1-2; D: TRBD1; DNA: TGCAGCGTTGGAGGGACAGGGGGCGTGGGGAACTATGGCTACACCTTC; CDR3: CSVGGTGGVGNYGYTF
size: many; V: TRBV27; J: TRBJ2-7; D: TRBD2; DNA: TGTGCCAGCAGGAGGACTAGCGGCGCCTACGAGCAGTACTTC; CDR3: CASRRTSGAYEQYF
size: few; V: TRBV4-1; J: TRBJ2-3; D: TRBD1; DNA: TGCGCCAGCAGCTACGACAGGGGAGACACAGATACGCAGTATTTT; CDR3: CASSYDRGDTDTQYF
size: many; V: TRBV28; J: TRBJ1-6; D: NA; DNA: TGTGCCAGCAGTCCCGGGACCTATTCACCCCTCCACTTT; CDR3: CASSPGTYSPLHF
size: few; V: TRBV29-1; J: TRBJ2-7; D: NA; DNA: TGCAGCGTTGCTTCTAGCGTCGACTACGAGCAGTACTTC; CDR3: CSVASSVDYEQYF
size: few; V: TRBV12-3/TRBV12-4; J: TRBJ2-7; D: TRBD2; DNA: TGTGCCAGCAGTTTAGCGCTCTTTAGCGGGAGGGGCGAGCAGTACTTC; CDR3: CASSLALFSGRGEQYF
size: many; V: TRBV20-1; J: TRBJ2-1; D: NA; DNA: TGCAGTGCCGTCCCTCGAAACAATGAGCAGTTCTTC; CDR3: CSAVPRNNEQFF
size: few; V: TRBV5-1; J: TRBJ2-7; D: TRBD1; DNA: TGCGCCAGCAGCCCCGTCGGGACAGGCTCCCACGAGCAGTACTTC; CDR3: CASSPVGTGSHEQYF
size: many; V: TRBV30; J: TRBJ1-3; D: NA; DNA: TGTGCCTGGAGTTCAACAGGGAACACCATATATTTT; CDR3: CAWSSTGNTIYF
size: once; V: TRBV2; J: TRBJ2-1; D: TRBD2; DNA: TGTGCCAGCAGTGGGGAGGGGCTAGCGGGAGTGGACGAGCAGTTCTTC; CDR3: CASSGEGLAGVDEQFF
size: many; V: TRBV2; J: TRBJ2-5; D: NA; DNA: TGTGCCGGCGCGGCAGCTCAAGAGACCCAGTACTTC; CDR3: CAGAAAQETQYF
size: NA; V: TRBV24-1; J: TRBJ2-1; D: NA; DNA: TGTGCCACCAGTGATTTGGCCTATAAGGGAAGGGGTGAGCAGTTCTTC; CDR3: CATSDLAYKGRGEQFF
size: many; V: TRBV7-9; J: TRBJ1-1; D: NA; DNA: TGTGCCAGCAGCAGCGGTAAAAGAGCTTTCTTT; CDR3: CASSSGKRAFF
size: NA; V: TRBV7-9; J: TRBJ2-2; D: TRBD1; DNA: TGTGCCAGCAGTCGACAGGGAATCGGCGGGGAGCTGTTTTTT; CDR3: CASSRQGIGGELFF
size: once; V: TRBV19; J: TRBJ1-2; D: TRBD1; DNA: TGTGCCACCAGCCGAATGGGGACAGCGAACTATGGCTACACCTTC; CDR3: CATSRMGTANYGYTF
size: NA; V: TRBV28; J: TRBJ2-7; D: NA; DNA: TGTGCCAGCAGTAAGGACCGGTACGAGCAGTACTTC; CDR3: CASSKDRYEQYF
size: NA; V: TRBV24-1; J: TRBJ1-5; D: NA; DNA: TGTGCCACCAGTGATTACGAGGGGCCGGGTCAGCCCCAGCATTTT; CDR3: CATSDYEGPGQPQHF
size: NA; V: TRBV7-2; J: TRBJ1-3; D: NA; DNA: TGTGCCAGCAGCTTAGTTCTAAACACCATATATTTT; CDR3: CASSLVLNTIYF
size: few; V: TRBV18; J: TRBJ2-7; D: TRBD2; DNA: TGTGCCAGCTCACCACGCCCGGGACTAGACGAGCAGTACTTC; CDR3: CASSPRPGLDEQYF
size: many; V: TRBV7-2; J: TRBJ2-3; D: TRBD2; DNA: TGTGCCAGCAGCTTAGCGCTGGGGCGGGAGGGGCCCCGCACAGATACGCAGTATTTT; CDR3: CASSLALGREGPRTDTQYF
size: few; V: TRBV18; J: TRBJ2-7; D: TRBD1; DNA: TGTGCCAGCTCACGTAACAGGGGCGAGCAGTACTTC; CDR3: CASSRNRGEQYF
size: NA; V: TRBV20-1; J: TRBJ1-2; D: NA; DNA: TGCAGTCCACCTAAGGAGACTAACTATGGCTACACCTTC; CDR3: CSPPKETNYGYTF
size: NA; V: TRBV7-3; J: TRBJ2-1; D: NA; DNA: TGTGCCAGCAGCTTTGACACAGGATACAATGAGCAGTTCTTC; CDR3: CASSFDTGYNEQFF
size: many; V: TRBV29-1; J: TRBJ2-5; D: NA; DNA: TGCAGCGTTGACCCCACCGGGACCCAGTACTTC; CDR3: CSVDPTGTQYF
size: NA; V: TRBV10-3; J: TRBJ1-5; D: NA; DNA: TGTGCCATCAGTGATTTAAATCAGCCCCAGCATTTT; CDR3: CAISDLNQPQHF
size: few; V: TRBV27; J: TRBJ1-1; D: NA; DNA: TGTGCCAGCAGTAAAACGGGGATCCTCATGAACACTGAAGCTTTCTTT; CDR3: CASSKTGILMNTEAFF
size: NA; V: TRBV29-1; J: TRBJ2-3; D: TRBD2; DNA: TGCAGCGTTGAGGGACTAGCTAGCACAGATACGCAGTATTTT; CDR3: CSVEGLASTDTQYF
size: many; V: TRBV12-3/TRBV12-4; J: TRBJ1-2; D: NA; DNA: TGTGCCAGCAGTCAAGCGAACCGTAGATATGGCTACACCTTC; CDR3: CASSQANRRYGYTF
size: many; V: TRBV2; J: TRBJ2-2; D: NA; DNA: TGTGCCAGCAAGGCAGATAAGAACACCGGGGAGCTGTTTTTT; CDR3: CASKADKNTGELFF
size: few; V: TRBV27; J: TRBJ2-7; D: TRBD1; DNA: TGTGCCAGCAGTTTCGGGACAGGGGAATTCCACGAGCAGTACTTC; CDR3: CASSFGTGEFHEQYF
size: many; V: TRBV12-3/TRBV12-4; J: TRBJ1-4; D: NA; DNA: TGTGCCAGCAGTTTTGGGGTGGCTGAAAAACTGTTTTTT; CDR3: CASSFGVAEKLFF
size: NA; V: TRBV25-1; J: TRBJ1-2; D: NA; DNA: TGTGCCAGCACTCCCGGTGGGGGTGGTGGCTACACCTTC; CDR3: CASTPGGGGGYTF
size: NA; V: TRBV3-1; J: TRBJ2-5; D: TRBD1; DNA: TGTGCCAGCAGCCCGGGACAGGTCTCTGAGACCCAGTACTTC; CDR3: CASSPGQVSETQYF
size: many; V: TRBV7-3; J: TRBJ2-1; D: NA; DNA: TGTGCCAGCAGCCCCGGACGGAGCTCCTACAATGAGCAGTTCTTC; CDR3: CASSPGRSSYNEQFF
size: NA; V: TRBV7-6; J: TRBJ2-7; D: NA; DNA: TGTGCCAGCAGCTTAGCTCCAGGGGATTTTCCCAACGAGCAGTACTTC; CDR3: CASSLAPGDFPNEQYF
size: few; V: TRBV20-1; J: TRBJ1-4; D: TRBD1; DNA: TGCAGTGCTAGGCGGACTCCGGGACAGGGAAATGAAAAACTGTTTTTT; CDR3: CSARRTPGQGNEKLFF
size: many; V: TRBV7-2; J: TRBJ2-7; D: TRBD2; DNA: TGTGCCAGCAGCTTTGTGAGTAGCGGGACCTCCTACGAGCAGTACTTC; CDR3: CASSFVSSGTSYEQYF
size: many; V: TRBV30; J: TRBJ1-2; D: TRBD1; DNA: TGTGCCTGGCAGGGGGTGGGGAACTATGGCTACACCTTC; CDR3: CAWQGVGNYGYTF
size: NA; V: TRBV6-5; J: TRBJ1-5; D: NA; DNA: TGTGCCAGCAGTTACTACCCGGGGTACAATCAGCCCCAGCATTTT; CDR3: CASSYYPGYNQPQHF
size: NA; V: TRBV6-5; J: TRBJ1-2; D: NA; DNA: TGTGCCAGCAGTTCGTCCGGGGTCTATGGCTACACCTTC; CDR3: CASSSSGVYGYTF
size: NA; V: TRBV29-1; J: TRBJ2-7; D: TRBD1; DNA: TGCAGCGTAGAACAGGGGACAACCTACGAGCAGTACTTC; CDR3: CSVEQGTTYEQYF
size: few; V: TRBV19; J: TRBJ2-1; D: TRBD2; DNA: TGTGCCAGTAAAAAACTAGCGGGTTCGAGCTCCTACAATGAGCAGTTCTTC; CDR3: CASKKLAGSSSYNEQFF
size: many; V: TRBV28; J: TRBJ1-3; D: NA; DNA: TGTGCCAGCAGTAAGCGCGGAAACACCATATATTTT; CDR3: CASSKRGNTIYF
size: NA; V: TRBV20-1; J: TRBJ2-5; D: NA; DNA: TGCAGTGCTACTACGAACCGGAACAGGGTCGAGACCCAGTACTTC; CDR3: CSATTNRNRVETQYF